One and the same sample provided the 5 T cell receptor beta chains below, sequenced in a study of CD8 T cells in ankylosing spondylitis (TCRdb year 2017). Receptors were amplified or captured by 5' RACE. Instrument on record: Illumina HiSeq 2500. Using fastp trimming at Q25 and MiXCR clonotype assembly, TCRdb reanalyzed the public sequencing data and kept in-frame beta chains. Identical CDR3 proteins give one entry, which carries the most common genes and DNA. Across this sample there are 210,000 or so distinct CDR3 sequences, with around 25% seen only once. Of the sample, 6.6% is held by the ten largest clones. Sequencing used blood, either unsorted or a sorted T cell fraction (not recorded which). The receptors come from a male donor with ankylosing spondylitis or in good health (not recorded which).

The chain employs TRBV20-1 and TRBJ2-1; 8 bases fit TRBD2. J lost 0 bases, V lost 4 bases, and 8 bases had no gene match. This CDR3 is 16 amino acids long. Germline CDR1 and CDR2: DFQATT and SNEGSKA (reference sequence). The DNA for the CDR3 is TGCAGTGCTATGGCCGTCAGCGGGAGCTCCTACAATGAGCAGTTCTTC. Protein: CSAMAVSGSSYNEQFF.

This clonotype showed up many times. This sequence joins TRBV5-5 and TRBJ2-5; 9 bases map to TRBD1. Trimming took 2 bases from V and 3 from J; bases not matched to a gene: 2. The CDR3 runs 14 residues. From germline, CDR1 is SGHKS and CDR2 YYEKEE (reference sequence). The CDR3 coding sequence is TGTGCCAGCAGCTTAAGGACAGGGGAAGAGACCCAGTACTTC. Encoded protein: CASSLRTGEETQYF.

This clonotype was counted many times. The rearrangement joins TRBV10-3 to TRBJ1-5; D call uncertain. V lost 3 bases and J 1 base, leaving 4 bases between the germline ends. This CDR3 is built from 13 residues. Germline values: CDR1 ENHRY, CDR2 SYGVKD. This CDR3 reads CAISEHSNQPQHF. The CDR3 region has the DNA TGTGCCATCAGTGAACACAGCAATCAGCCCCAGCATTTT.

The chain couples TRBV4-2 to TRBJ2-2, with 13 bases identical to TRBD2. Trimming took 4 bases from V and 0 from J; bases not matched to a gene: 5. The CDR3 is 18 residues long. CDR1 is LGHNA and CDR2 is YNFKEQ in the germline V gene. CDR3 DNA: TGTGCCAGCAGCCCCCTGACTAGCGGGAGGCCGAACACCGGGGAGCTGTTTTTT. It is translated as CASSPLTSGRPNTGELFF.

This clonotype was detected only a few times. V usage is TRBV29-1 and J usage is TRBJ2-7; D may be TRBD1 or TRBD2 (7 bases each). Germline CDR1 reads SQVTM; CDR2 reads ANQGSEA. CDR3 size: 12 residues. V was cut by 6 bases and J by 5 bases, with 14 bases left in between. The CDR3 here is CSVAGDRHEQYF. The CDR3 DNA reads TGCAGCGTGGCGGGGGACAGACACGAGCAGTACTTC.